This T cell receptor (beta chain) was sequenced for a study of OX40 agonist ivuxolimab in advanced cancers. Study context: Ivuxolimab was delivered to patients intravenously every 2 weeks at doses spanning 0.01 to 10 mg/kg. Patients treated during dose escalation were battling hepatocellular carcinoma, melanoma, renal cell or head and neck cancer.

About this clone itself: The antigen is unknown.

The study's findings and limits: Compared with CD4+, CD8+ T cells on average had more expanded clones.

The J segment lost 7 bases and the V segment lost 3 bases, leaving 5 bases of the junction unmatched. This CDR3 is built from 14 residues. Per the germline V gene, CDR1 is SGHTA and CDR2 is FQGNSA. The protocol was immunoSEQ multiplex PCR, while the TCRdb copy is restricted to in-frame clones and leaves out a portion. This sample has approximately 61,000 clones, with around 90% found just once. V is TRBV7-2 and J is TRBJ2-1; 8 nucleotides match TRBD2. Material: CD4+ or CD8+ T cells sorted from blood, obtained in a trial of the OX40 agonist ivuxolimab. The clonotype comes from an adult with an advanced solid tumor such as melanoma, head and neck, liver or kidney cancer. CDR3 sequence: CASSFSASGNEQFF. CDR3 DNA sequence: TGTGCCAGCAGCTTTTCCGCTAGCGGGAATGAGCAGTTCTTC.